These T cell receptor beta chains were read from a single sample in a study of cytomegalovirus exposure and HLA in healthy donors. Sequencing was performed with immunoSEQ multiplex PCR; in TCRdb, only in-frame clones are kept and a portion is missing. The sample has some 110,000 clones, roughly 82% seen once. The specimen sequenced was PBMCs. These receptors all come from a woman aged 50 to 60 in good health and CMV-seropositive. Each CDR3 is given with its conserved first and last residue. A D gene is named only where the DNA matches it firmly. Clone size is not always given. Where it is, it says once, few, many or a class for expanded clones.

CASSRQDREYGYTF	TGTGCCAGCAGCAGGCAGGACAGGGAATATGGCTACACCTTC	.	TRBJ1-2	TRBD1	TRBV5-6
CASSTGGRSGANVLTF	TGTGCCAGTAGTACCGGCGGGCGTTCTGGGGCCAACGTCCTGACTTTC	.	TRBJ2-6	.	TRBV19
CASMKSGGAYEQYF	TGTGCCAGCATGAAGTCAGGGGGCGCCTACGAGCAGTACTTC	.	TRBJ2-7	TRBD1	TRBV27
CAVQRGGIDNQPQHF	TGTGCCGTCCAACGGGGGGGAATCGACAATCAGCCCCAGCATTTT	.	TRBJ1-5	.	TRBV28
CASSPLTGRSTNEKLFF	TGTGCCAGCTCACCACTTACCGGGAGATCAACTAATGAAAAACTGTTTTTT	once	TRBJ1-4	.	TRBV18
CASSVASNTGELFF	TGTGCCAGCAGCGTAGCTAGTAACACCGGGGAGCTGTTTTTT	.	TRBJ2-2	.	TRBV9
CASSEPARDTYEQYF	TGTGCCAGCAGTGAGCCTGCCCGGGACACCTACGAGCAGTACTTC	few	TRBJ2-7	.	TRBV6-1
CASRTGTVRGNQPQHF	TGTGCCAGTAGGACCGGGACAGTTAGGGGCAATCAGCCCCAGCATTTT	.	TRBJ1-5	TRBD1	TRBV19
CASSLAQVERNTIYF	TGTGCCAGCAGCTTAGCACAGGTTGAGAGAAACACCATATATTTT	.	TRBJ1-3	.	TRBV7-8
CASTLGRVSGEQYF	TGTGCCAGCACCCTCGGGCGGGTCTCGGGCGAGCAGTACTTC	.	TRBJ2-7	.	TRBV11-2
CASSFTARRSASNEQFF	TGTGCCAGCAGTTTTACGGCCCGGAGGTCAGCCTCCAATGAGCAGTTCTTC	once	TRBJ2-1	.	TRBV27
CASSSIRDRGSYGNTGELFF	TGTGCCAGCAGTTCGATCCGGGACAGGGGGTCGTATGGGAACACCGGGGAGCTGTTTTTT	once	TRBJ2-2	TRBD1	TRBV27
CASSEEGGGALEQFF	TGTGCCAGCAGTGAAGAAGGCGGGGGGGCTCTAGAGCAGTTCTTC	.	TRBJ2-1	TRBD2	TRBV2
CASSFRAGRTQETQYF	TGTGCCAGCAGCTTCAGGGCGGGACGGACCCAAGAGACCCAGTACTTC	.	TRBJ2-5	.	TRBV5-4
CASSRQAGSYNEQFF	TGTGCCAGCTCACGTCAAGCGGGATCCTACAATGAGCAGTTCTTC	.	TRBJ2-1	TRBD2	TRBV18
CASSPYRGGGANVLTF	TGTGCCAGCAGCCCCTACAGGGGAGGAGGGGCCAACGTCCTGACTTTC	few	TRBJ2-6	.	TRBV7-9
CASSLGSTAHYGYTF	TGTGCCAGCAGCCTCGGTTCCACAGCTCACTATGGCTACACCTTC	.	TRBJ1-2	.	TRBV16
CASGTGPRDTQYF	TGTGCCAGCGGGACAGGGCCGAGAGATACGCAGTATTTT	.	TRBJ2-3	TRBD1	TRBV25-1
CASSLIADRVSGTEAFF	TGTGCCAGCAGCTTAATAGCGGACAGGGTTTCTGGCACTGAAGCTTTCTTT	.	TRBJ1-1	TRBD1	TRBV7-8
CASSRGYNQPQHF	TGTGCCAGCAGCAGGGGGTACAATCAGCCCCAGCATTTT	.	TRBJ1-5	.	TRBV7-6
CASSLRPDTQYF	TGTGCCAGCAGCCTCAGGCCAGATACGCAGTATTTT	.	TRBJ2-3	.	TRBV7-2
CASSLEQLNTGELFF	TGCGCCAGCAGCTTGGAACAGCTGAACACCGGGGAGCTGTTTTTT	few	TRBJ2-2	.	TRBV5-1
CASSLPAGGSGANVLTF	TGCGCCAGCAGCTTGCCCGCGGGGGGTTCTGGGGCCAACGTCCTGACTTTC	few	TRBJ2-6	TRBD2	TRBV5-1
CASSPPGYGYTF	TGTGCCAGTAGTCCGCCCGGCTATGGCTACACCTTC	.	TRBJ1-2	.	TRBV19
CASSGDILLSTIYF	TGTGCCAGCTCTGGGGACATCCTACTCTCCACCATATATTTT	few	TRBJ1-3	.	TRBV18
CASSLEAAHYGYTF	TGTGCCAGCAGCTTAGAAGCGGCGCACTATGGCTACACCTTC	.	TRBJ1-2	.	TRBV7-2
CARRDRAYNEQFF	TGTGCCAGGCGGGACAGGGCCTACAATGAGCAGTTCTTC	.	TRBJ2-1	TRBD1	TRBV2
CATSTPGQGNTGELFF	TGTGCCACCAGCACCCCGGGACAGGGGAACACCGGGGAGCTGTTTTTT	.	TRBJ2-2	TRBD1	TRBV15
CASSLTGFGGDTQYF	TGCGCCAGCAGCTTGACAGGGTTTGGCGGGGATACGCAGTATTTT	.	TRBJ2-3	.	TRBV5-1
CASTENSSYEQYF	TGTGCCAGCACCGAGAATAGCTCCTACGAGCAGTACTTC	.	TRBJ2-7	.	TRBV28
CAWSLASQETQYF	TGTGCCTGGAGTTTAGCGTCCCAAGAGACCCAGTACTTC	.	TRBJ2-5	.	TRBV30
CASSLGGTGKASGYTF	TGCGCCAGCAGCTTGGGGGGGACAGGGAAGGCGAGTGGCTACACCTTC	.	TRBJ1-2	TRBD1	TRBV5-1
CASSVEIGSEQYF	TGTGCCAGCAGCGTTGAAATTGGAAGCGAGCAGTACTTC	.	TRBJ2-7	.	TRBV9
CASSWGGQGAPEQYF	TGTGCCAGCAGCTGGGGGGGACAGGGGGCCCCCGAGCAGTACTTC	.	TRBJ2-7	TRBD1	TRBV5-4
CASSSGGYDYEQYF	TGTGCCAGCAGCTCTGGGGGGTATGACTACGAGCAGTACTTC	once	TRBJ2-7	.	TRBV6-5
CASTLDAGTGTWGGYTF	TGTGCCAGTACCTTGGACGCCGGGACAGGGACATGGGGGGGCTACACCTTC	.	TRBJ1-2	TRBD1	TRBV19
CASSLAGTVNTEAFF	TGTGCCAGCAGCTTGGCGGGGACAGTAAACACTGAAGCTTTCTTT	few	TRBJ1-1	TRBD1	TRBV5-4
CASSARGGTGVDEQYF	TGTGCCAGCAGCGCCCGGGGGGGGACAGGGGTTGACGAGCAGTACTTC	.	TRBJ2-7	TRBD1	TRBV9
CASSHPGQGSDEQYF	TGCGCCAGCAGCCACCCGGGACAGGGCTCGGACGAGCAGTACTTC	few	TRBJ2-7	TRBD1	TRBV4-1
CACHPKAGWEQFF	TGTGCCTGCCACCCAAAAGCGGGGTGGGAGCAGTTCTTC	.	TRBJ2-1	TRBD2	TRBV30
CASSSTSGGANEQFF	TGTGCCAGCAGCTCGACTAGCGGGGGGGCCAATGAGCAGTTCTTC	.	TRBJ2-1	TRBD2	TRBV11-3
CASSLVSGYNTGELFF	TGTGCCAGCAGCTTAGTCTCAGGGTATAACACCGGGGAGCTGTTTTTT	once	TRBJ2-2	.	TRBV11-2
CASMSGGAGETQYF	TGTGCCAGTATGAGCGGGGGGGCCGGAGAGACCCAGTACTTC	.	TRBJ2-5	TRBD2	TRBV19
CSSSSLRRTGGSSYEQYF	TGTTCCAGCAGCTCCTTACGAAGGACGGGGGGAAGCTCCTACGAGCAGTACTTC	.	TRBJ2-7	TRBD2	TRBV7-9
CASSGDPRDTRNTGELFF	TGTGCCAGCAGTGGAGACCCCCGGGACACTAGGAACACCGGGGAGCTGTTTTTT	.	TRBJ2-2	.	TRBV25-1
CASSLLRDNTGELFF	TGCGCCAGCAGCCTCCTCAGGGATAACACCGGGGAGCTGTTTTTT	.	TRBJ2-2	.	TRBV4-1
CASGRTGGGTEAFF	TGTGCCAGCGGACGGACGGGGGGTGGCACTGAAGCTTTCTTT	.	TRBJ1-1	.	TRBV6-5
CSVEVGWTPGANEKLFF	TGCAGCGTTGAAGTTGGGTGGACCCCCGGGGCTAATGAAAAACTGTTTTTT	.	TRBJ1-4	.	TRBV29-1
CASSVGTSTRGPAYEQFF	TGTGCCAGCAGCGTAGGAACCTCCACGCGGGGGCCCGCCTACGAGCAGTTCTTC	.	TRBJ2-1	.	TRBV9
CASSLQGTYEQYF	TGTGCCAGCAGCTTGCAGGGGACCTACGAGCAGTACTTC	.	TRBJ2-7	.	TRBV5-6
CASSPWELPAGELFF	TGTGCTAGCAGCCCCTGGGAGCTCCCGGCCGGGGAGCTGTTTTTT	.	TRBJ2-2	.	TRBV7-7
CASSPGELIYEQYF	TGTGCCAGCAGCCCTGGAGAGCTAATCTACGAGCAGTACTTC	.	TRBJ2-7	.	TRBV6-6
CATSRTLAGASYNEQFF	TGTGCCACCAGCAGAACTCTAGCGGGGGCCTCCTACAATGAGCAGTTCTTC	.	TRBJ2-1	TRBD2	TRBV15
CAISESGVLNTEAFF	TGTGCCATCAGTGAGTCCGGGGTCTTAAACACTGAAGCTTTCTTT	few	TRBJ1-1	.	TRBV10-3